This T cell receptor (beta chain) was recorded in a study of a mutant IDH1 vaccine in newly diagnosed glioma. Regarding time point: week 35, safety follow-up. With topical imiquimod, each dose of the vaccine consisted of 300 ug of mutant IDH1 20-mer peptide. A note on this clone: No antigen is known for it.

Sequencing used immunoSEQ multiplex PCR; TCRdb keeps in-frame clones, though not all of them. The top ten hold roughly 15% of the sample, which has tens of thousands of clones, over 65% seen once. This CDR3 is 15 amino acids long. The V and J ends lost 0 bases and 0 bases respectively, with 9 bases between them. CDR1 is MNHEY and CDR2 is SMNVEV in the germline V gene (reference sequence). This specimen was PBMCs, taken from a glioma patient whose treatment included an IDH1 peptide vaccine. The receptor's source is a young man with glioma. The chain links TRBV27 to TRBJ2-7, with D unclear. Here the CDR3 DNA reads TGTGCCAGCAGTTTATCTAGGTCTAGCTCCTACGAGCAGTACTTC. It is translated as CASSLSRSSSYEQYF.